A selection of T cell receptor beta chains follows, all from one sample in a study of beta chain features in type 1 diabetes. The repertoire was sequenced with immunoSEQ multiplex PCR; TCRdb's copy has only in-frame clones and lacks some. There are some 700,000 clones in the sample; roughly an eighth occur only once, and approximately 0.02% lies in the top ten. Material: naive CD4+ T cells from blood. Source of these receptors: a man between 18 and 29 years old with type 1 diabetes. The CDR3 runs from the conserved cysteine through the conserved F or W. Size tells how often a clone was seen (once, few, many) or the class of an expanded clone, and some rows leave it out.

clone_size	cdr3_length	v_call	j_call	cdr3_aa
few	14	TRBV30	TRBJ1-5	CAWRLGQDNQPQHF
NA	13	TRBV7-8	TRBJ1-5	CASSLSSNQPQHF
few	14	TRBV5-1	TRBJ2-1	CASSLSSEADEQFF
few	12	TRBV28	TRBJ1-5	CASSLLYQPQHF
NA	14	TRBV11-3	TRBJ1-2	CASSSPDRDYGYTF
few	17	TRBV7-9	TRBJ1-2	CASSSRTGGQESYGYTF
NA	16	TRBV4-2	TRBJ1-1	CASSQDRDRAGTEAFF
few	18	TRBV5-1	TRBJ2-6	CASSSLGRGPSGANVLTF
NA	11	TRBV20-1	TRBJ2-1	CSASGYNEQFF
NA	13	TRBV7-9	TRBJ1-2	CASSSTPNYGYTF
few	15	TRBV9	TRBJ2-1	CASSVGGGFYNEQFF
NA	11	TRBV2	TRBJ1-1	CASSARTEAFF
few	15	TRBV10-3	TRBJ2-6	CAISEARAGANVLTF
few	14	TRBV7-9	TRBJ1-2	CASSLYTTGYGYTF
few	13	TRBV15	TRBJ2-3	CATSSPAVDTQYF
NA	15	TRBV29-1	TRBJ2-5	CSVGGPGSGQETQYF
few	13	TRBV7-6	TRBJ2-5	CASSLSQGETQYF
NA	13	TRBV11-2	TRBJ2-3	CASRWTAGDTQYF
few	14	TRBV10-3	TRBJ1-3	CAITDSHGGNTIYF
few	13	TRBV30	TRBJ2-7	CAWSEGARYEQYF
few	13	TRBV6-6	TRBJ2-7	CATGTEGPYEQYF
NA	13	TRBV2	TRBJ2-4	CASARLAKNIQYF
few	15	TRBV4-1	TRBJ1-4	CASSQTGLSLEKLFF
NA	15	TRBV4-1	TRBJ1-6	CASSQGQGLNSPLHF
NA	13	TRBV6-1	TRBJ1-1	CASSLGQNTEAFF
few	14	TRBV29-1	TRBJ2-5	CSVPASGGTETQYF
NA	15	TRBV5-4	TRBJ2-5	CASSLDMGYQETQYF
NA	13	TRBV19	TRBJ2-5	CASSIYRQETQYF
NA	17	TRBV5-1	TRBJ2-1	CASSLGTSVITYNEQFF
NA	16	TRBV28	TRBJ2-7	CASSSPGTGVVQRQYF
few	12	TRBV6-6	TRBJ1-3	CASGGDGNTIYF
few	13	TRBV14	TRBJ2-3	CASSHRSTDTQYF
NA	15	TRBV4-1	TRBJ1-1	CASSQESPLNTEAFF
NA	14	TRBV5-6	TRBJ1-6	CASSPRDRPLLFHF
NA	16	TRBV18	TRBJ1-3	CASSPLSGSSGNTIYF
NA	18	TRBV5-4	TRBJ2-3	CASRPASAGTASTDTQYF
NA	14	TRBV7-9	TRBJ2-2	CASSPPVGTGELFF
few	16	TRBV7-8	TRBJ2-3	CASSPEPGLYTDTQYF
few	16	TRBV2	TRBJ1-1	CASTFTGEGINTEAFF
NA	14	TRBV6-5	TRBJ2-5	CASSPISGKETQYF
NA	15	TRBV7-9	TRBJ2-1	CASSPPEVAGNEQFF
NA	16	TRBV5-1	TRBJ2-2	CASSLAPDPGSGELFF
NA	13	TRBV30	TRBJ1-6	CAWSRQGQSPLHF
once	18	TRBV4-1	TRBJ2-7	CASSQAGTTGVAFYEQYF
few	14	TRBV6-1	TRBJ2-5	CASSEGQGGETQYF
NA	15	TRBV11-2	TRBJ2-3	CASSFGWPQEDTQYF
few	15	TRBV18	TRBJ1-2	CASSINQGPSYGYTF
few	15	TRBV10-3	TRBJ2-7	CAISLGTGGSYEQYF
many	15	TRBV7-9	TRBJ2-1	CAGWMDRERRNEQFF
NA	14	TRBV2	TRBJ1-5	CASSERGSNQPQHF
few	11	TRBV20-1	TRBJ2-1	CSAKQYNEQFF
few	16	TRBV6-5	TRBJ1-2	CASSYWMNGGNYGYTF
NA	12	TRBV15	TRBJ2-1	CATLNSNNEQFF
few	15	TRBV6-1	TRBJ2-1	CASIRNGQAYNEQFF
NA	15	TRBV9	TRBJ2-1	CASSVEGQGATGQFF
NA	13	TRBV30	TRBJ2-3	CAWRRNGVDTQYF
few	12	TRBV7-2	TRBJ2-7	CASSDLSYEQYF
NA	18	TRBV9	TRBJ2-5	CASSHNRLGQGVGETQYF